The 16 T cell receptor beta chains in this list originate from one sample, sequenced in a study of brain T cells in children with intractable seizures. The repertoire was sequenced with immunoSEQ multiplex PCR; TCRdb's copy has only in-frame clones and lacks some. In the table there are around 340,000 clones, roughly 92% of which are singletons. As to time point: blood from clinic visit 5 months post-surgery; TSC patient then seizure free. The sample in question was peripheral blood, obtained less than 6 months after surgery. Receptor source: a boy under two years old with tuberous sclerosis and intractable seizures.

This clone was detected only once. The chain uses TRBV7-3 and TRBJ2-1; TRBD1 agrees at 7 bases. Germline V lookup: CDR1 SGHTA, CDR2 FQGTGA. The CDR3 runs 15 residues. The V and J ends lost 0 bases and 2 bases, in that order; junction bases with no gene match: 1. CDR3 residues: CASSLTGTAYNEQFF. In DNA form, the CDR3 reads TGTGCCAGCAGCTTAACGGGGACAGCCTACAATGAGCAGTTCTTC.

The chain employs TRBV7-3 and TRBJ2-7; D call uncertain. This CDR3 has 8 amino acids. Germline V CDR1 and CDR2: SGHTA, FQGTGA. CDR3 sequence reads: CPLGEQYF. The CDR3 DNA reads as TGTCCTCTGGGCGAGCAGTACTTC.

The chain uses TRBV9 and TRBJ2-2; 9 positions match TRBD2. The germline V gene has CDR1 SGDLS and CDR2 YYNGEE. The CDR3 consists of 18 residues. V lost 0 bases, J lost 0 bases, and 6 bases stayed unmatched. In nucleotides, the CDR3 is TGTGCCAGCAGCGTAGAATTAGCGGGGGCCCCGAACACCGGGGAGCTGTTTTTT. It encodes CASSVELAGAPNTGELFF.

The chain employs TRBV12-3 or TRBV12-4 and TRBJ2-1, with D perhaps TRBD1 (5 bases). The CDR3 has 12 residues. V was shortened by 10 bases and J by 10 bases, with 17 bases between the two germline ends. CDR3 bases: TGTGCCACCTCGGAGACCCGGACAGAGCAGTTCTTC. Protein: CATSETRTEQFF.

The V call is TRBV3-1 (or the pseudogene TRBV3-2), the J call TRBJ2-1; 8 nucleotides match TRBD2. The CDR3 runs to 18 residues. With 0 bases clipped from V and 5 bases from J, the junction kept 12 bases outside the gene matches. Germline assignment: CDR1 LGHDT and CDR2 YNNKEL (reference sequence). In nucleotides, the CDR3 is TGTGCCAGCAGCCAAGATCATTTTTTCCGGGGGGGCCACAATGAGCAGTTCTTC. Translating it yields CASSQDHFFRGGHNEQFF.

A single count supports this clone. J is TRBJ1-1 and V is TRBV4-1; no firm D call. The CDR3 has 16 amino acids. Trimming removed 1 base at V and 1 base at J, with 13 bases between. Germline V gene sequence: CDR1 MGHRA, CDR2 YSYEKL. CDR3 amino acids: CASSQGFWEENTEAFF. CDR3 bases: TGCGCCAGCAGCCAAGGATTTTGGGAGGAGAACACTGAAGCTTTCTTT.

CDR3 nucleotide sequence: TGTGCCAGCAGTTGGGACCGCTATGGCTACACCTTC. Amino acid sequence: CASSWDRYGYTF. This chain links TRBV6-1 with TRBJ1-2, with D possibly being TRBD1 (5 bases). Germline V gives CDR1 MNHNS, CDR2 SASEGT. The CDR3 has 12 residues. V lost 5 bases to trimming and J lost 4 bases, with 8 bases between them.

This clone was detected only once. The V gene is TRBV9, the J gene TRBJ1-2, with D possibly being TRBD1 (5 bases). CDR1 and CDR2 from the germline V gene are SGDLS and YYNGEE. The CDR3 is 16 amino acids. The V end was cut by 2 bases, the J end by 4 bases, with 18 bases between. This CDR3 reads CASSVVLEGRGYGYTF. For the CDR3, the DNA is TGTGCCAGCAGCGTCGTATTAGAGGGACGGGGCTATGGCTACACCTTC.

The CDR3 region is CSVAGLWGPGELFF. Here the CDR3 DNA reads TGCAGCGTGGCGGGACTCTGGGGTCCCGGGGAGCTGTTTTTT. V is TRBV29-1 and J is TRBJ2-2, with TRBD2 as a possible D gene (6 bases). Germline CDR1 and CDR2: SQVTM and ANQGSEA. CDR3 length equals 14 residues. The V end was cut by 6 bases, the J end by 6 bases, with 17 bases between.

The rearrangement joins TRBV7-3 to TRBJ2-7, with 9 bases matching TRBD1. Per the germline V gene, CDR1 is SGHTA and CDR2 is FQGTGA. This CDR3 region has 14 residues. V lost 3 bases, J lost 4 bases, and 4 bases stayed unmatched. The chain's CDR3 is CASSLTGGLYEQYF. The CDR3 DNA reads TGTGCCAGCAGCTTGACAGGGGGTCTATACGAGCAGTACTTC.

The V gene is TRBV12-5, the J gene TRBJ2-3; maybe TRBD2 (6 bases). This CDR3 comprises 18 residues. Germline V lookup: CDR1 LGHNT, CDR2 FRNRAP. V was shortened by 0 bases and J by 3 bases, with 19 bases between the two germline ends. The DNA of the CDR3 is TGTGCTAGTGGTTTGGTACGGGGGACCCTATTAGAAACAGATACGCAGTATTTT. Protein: CASGLVRGTLLETDTQYF.

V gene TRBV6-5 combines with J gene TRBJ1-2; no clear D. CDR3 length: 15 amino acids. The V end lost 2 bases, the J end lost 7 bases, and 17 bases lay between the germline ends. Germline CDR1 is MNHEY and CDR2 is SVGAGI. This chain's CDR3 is CASSYQLVSGSGYTF. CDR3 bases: TGTGCCAGCAGTTACCAACTAGTGAGCGGATCTGGCTACACCTTC.

The CDR3 DNA follows: TGTGCCAGTAGGGCCCGAGAGGTGGCAGGGATGGCAGATACGCAGTATTTT. Protein product: CASRAREVAGMADTQYF. V gene TRBV19 combines with J gene TRBJ2-3; a weak D match, TRBD1 (5 bases). Germline CDR1 is LNHDA and CDR2 is SQIVND (reference sequence). The V gene lost 6 bases and the J gene lost 4 bases, with 23 bases spanning the gap. The length of the CDR3 is 17 residues.

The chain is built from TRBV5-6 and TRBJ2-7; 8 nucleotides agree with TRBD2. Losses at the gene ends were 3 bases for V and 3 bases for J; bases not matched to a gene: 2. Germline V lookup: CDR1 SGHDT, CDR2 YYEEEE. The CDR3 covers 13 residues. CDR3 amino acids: CASSYSGNYEQYF. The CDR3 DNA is TGTGCCAGCAGCTATAGCGGGAACTACGAGCAGTACTTC.

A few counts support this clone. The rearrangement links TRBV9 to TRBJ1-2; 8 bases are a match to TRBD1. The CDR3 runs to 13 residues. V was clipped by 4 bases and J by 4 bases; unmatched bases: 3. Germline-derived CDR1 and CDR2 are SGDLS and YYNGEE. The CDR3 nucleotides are TGTGCCAGCAGCCCAACAGGGGGCTATGGCTACACCTTC. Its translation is CASSPTGGYGYTF.

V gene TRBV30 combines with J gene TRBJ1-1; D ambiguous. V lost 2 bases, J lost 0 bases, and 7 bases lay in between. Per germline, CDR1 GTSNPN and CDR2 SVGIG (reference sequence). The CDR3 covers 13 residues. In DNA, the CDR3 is TGTGCCTGGAGTACAAGTGTGAACACTGAAGCTTTCTTT. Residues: CAWSTSVNTEAFF.